The subject of this entry is one TCR beta chain. Its matching antigen is unknown. This specimen belongs to a study of chemoradiotherapy in HPV16-positive cancers. Overall study context: Candidate HPV-specific clones and shared TCR motifs came from two HPV16-positive patients. Points from the study as a whole: HPV-responsive T-cell expansion during chemoradiotherapy was linked to improved recurrence-free survival in HPV16-positive patients.

Clones were read by immunoSEQ multiplex PCR, and TCRdb kept only the in-frame ones, dropping some. The data contain 5,700 or so clones, around 70% of them singletons. V lost 3 bases to trimming and J lost 5 bases, with 16 bases between them. Looked up from germline, CDR1 is SNHLY and CDR2 is FYNNEI. The CDR3 sequence is 15 residues long. Repertoires were sampled repeatedly during chemoradiotherapy. The sample was tumor tissue, taken from a patient who underwent chemoradiotherapy. This sequence was found in a human donor with HPV-associated anogenital cancer. V gene TRBV2 combines with J gene TRBJ1-2; TRBD1 is a possible D gene (5 bases). DNA of the CDR3: TGTGCCAGCAGTGATAGGTGGGGGTCATATTATGGCTACACCTTC. Translation gives CASSDRWGSYYGYTF. Drawing the rest from reference TRBV2 and TRBJ1-2, the complete variable domain is EPEVTQTPSHQVTQMGQEVILRCVPISNHLYFYWYRQILGQKVEFLVSFYNNEISEKSEIFDDQFSVERPDGSNFTLKIRSTKLEDSAMYFCASSDRWGSYYGYTFGSGTRLTVV.